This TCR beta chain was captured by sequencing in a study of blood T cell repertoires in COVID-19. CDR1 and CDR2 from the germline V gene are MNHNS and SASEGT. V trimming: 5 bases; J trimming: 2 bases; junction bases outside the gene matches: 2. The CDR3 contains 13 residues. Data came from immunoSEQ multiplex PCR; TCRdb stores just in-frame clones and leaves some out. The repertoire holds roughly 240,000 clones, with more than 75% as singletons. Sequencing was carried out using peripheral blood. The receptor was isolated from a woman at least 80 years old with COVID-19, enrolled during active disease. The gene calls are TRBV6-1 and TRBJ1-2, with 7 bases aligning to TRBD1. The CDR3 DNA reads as TGTGCCAGCAGTCCGGGACAGAACTATGGCTACACCTTC. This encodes CASSPGQNYGYTF.